One sample yielded the 6 T cell receptor beta chains listed below, sequenced in a study of blood T cell repertoires in COVID-19 (dated by TCRdb to between 2020 and 2021). The library relied on the immunoSEQ multiplex PCR assay. TCRdb took this table from immuneACCESS and kept in-frame rearrangements with V and J called. Such tables lack part of the clones; where checked against another copy, unresolved V genes explain under half of the gap, and the rest is unexplained. The sample yields some 100,000 clones; 90% were counted once. 5.1% of the sample lies in the top ten. Sequencing input: peripheral blood. Every receptor here comes from a man aged 50 or older with acute or convalescent COVID-19.

CDR3 protein: CASSVPGTPSDTQYF. In DNA, the CDR3 is TGTGCCAGCAGCGTCCCCGGGACTCCCTCAGATACGCAGTATTTT. This sequence joins TRBV7-2 and TRBJ2-3; a possible D gene is TRBD2 (6 bases). The CDR3 is 15 amino acids. CDR1 SGHTA and CDR2 FQGNSA come from the germline V gene. Trimming pared 5 bases from V and 4 bases from J, leaving 16 bases between.

The gene calls are TRBV19 and TRBJ2-7; 9 bases line up with TRBD1. Per the germline V gene, CDR1 is LNHDA and CDR2 is SQIVND (reference sequence). V lost 5 bases to trimming and J lost 6 bases; unmatched junction nucleotides: 8. The CDR3 consists of 14 residues. The CDR3 DNA reads TGTGCCAGTAGTGTAAGCCCGGACAGGGGCGAGCAGTACTTC. This translates into CASSVSPDRGEQYF.

The chain couples TRBV9 to TRBJ2-3, with 7 bases matching TRBD1. The CDR3 is 14 amino acids. V dropped 2 bases and J dropped 12; count of bases not matched to a gene: 12. Germline CDR1 reads SGDLS; CDR2 reads YYNGEE. The CDR3 DNA reads as TGTGCCAGCAGCGTTTATACAGGGGAAGGCGGCCAGTATTTT. Its translation is CASSVYTGEGGQYF.

This chain uses TRBV28 with TRBJ1-5; TRBD1 agrees at 7 bases. CDR1 MDHEN and CDR2 SYDVKM come from the germline V gene. The CDR3 extends over 15 amino acids. After removal of 8 bases from V and 2 bases from J, the junction contained 9 bases not matched to a gene. The CDR3 sequence is CASAQGVWGNQPQHF. In DNA form, the CDR3 reads TGTGCCAGCGCCCAGGGGGTTTGGGGCAATCAGCCCCAGCATTTT.

V usage is TRBV5-4 and J usage is TRBJ2-3; 13 positions match TRBD2. With V trimmed by 4 bases and J by 4 bases, 9 bases remained unmatched. Per germline, CDR1 SGHNT and CDR2 YYREEE (reference sequence). The CDR3 loop spans 17 amino acids. The DNA for the CDR3 is TGTGCCAGCAGCCCCGGACTAGCGGGAGAGTTTCCAGATACGCAGTATTTT. Translation gives CASSPGLAGEFPDTQYF.

The chain uses TRBV21-1 and TRBJ2-2; TRBD1, the D gene given by the table, was not confirmed from the DNA. TRBV21-1 counts as a pseudogene. CDR3 length: 16 residues. CDR3 residues: CASSKAKGRATGELFF. DNA for the CDR3: TGTGCCAGCAGCAAAGCGAAGGGGCGAGCCACCGGGGAGCTGTTTTTT.